This TCR beta chain originates from a study of early T cells in non-severe SARS-CoV-2 infection. The protocol attached unique molecular identifiers to individual cDNA molecules. One entry per CDR3 protein results from TCRdb running MiXCR on the 5' RACE reads. The sample lists tens of thousands of distinct CDR3 sequences, under 15% occurring once. Trimming pared 0 bases from V and 4 bases from J, leaving 6 bases between. Germline V gene sequence: CDR1 SGHAT, CDR2 FQNNGV. The CDR3 sequence is 13 residues long. This clonotype has a count of ten or more. The chain is built from TRBV11-2 and TRBJ2-5; D not certain. Sequencing used whole blood. This clonotype originated in an adult who was a healthcare worker with PCR-confirmed SARS-CoV-2 infection or an uninfected control (not recorded which). The CDR3: CASSLEGLETQYF. CDR3 DNA: TGTGCCAGCAGCTTAGAGGGGTTAGAGACCCAGTACTTC. The full variable domain, with the rest looked up from reference TRBV11-2 and TRBJ2-5, is EAGVAQSPRYKIIEKRQSVAFWCNPISGHATLYWYQQILGQGPKLLIQFQNNGVVDDSQLPKDRFSAERLKGVDSTLKIQPAKLEDSAVYLCASSLEGLETQYFGPGTRLLVL.